The sequence of this TCR beta chain was determined in a study of T cell repertoires in cytomegalovirus infection. Overall study context: Well-studied HLA-B-restricted CMV epitopes were used in the study alongside recently identified HLA-C-restricted ones. Signatures in public TCR beta sequences pointed to both CMV infection and matching HLA type.

This clonotype was detected only a few times. The antigen remains undetermined. General study findings and limits: CMV-specific TCR beta clonotypes restricted by HLA-C were the ones dominating the ex vivo response.

The germline V and J ends were trimmed by 5 bases and 0 bases, with 1 base remaining between them. Per germline, CDR1 SGHVS and CDR2 FNYEAQ. This CDR3 is built from 11 residues. TCRdb reprocessed the reads via MiXCR and lists one record per CDR3 protein. In the table there are some 220,000 distinct CDR3 sequences, 35% to 45% of which are singletons. The source is a human donor in good health (CMV status not recorded). Some clones in this sample may be carry-over from other donors' samples. The chain employs TRBV7-6 and TRBJ2-5; unclear D gene. Sequences were derived from CD8+ T cells from cultured PBMCs, sampled from culture after CMV antigen stimulation. CDR3 sequence reads: CASSDQETQYF. CDR3 in DNA: TGTGCCAGCAGCGACCAAGAGACCCAGTACTTC.